This paragraph reports one TCR beta chain. The sample comes from a study of blood T cell repertoires in COVID-19. As originally analysed: Estimated nucleated cell counts came from reference gene primer amplification. Data came from immunoSEQ multiplex PCR; TCRdb stores just in-frame clones and leaves some out. The V and J calls and clone size were taken over from that table, and D and trimming were inferred from the DNA. The data contain 450,000 to 500,000 clones, around 90% of them singletons. Source material: PBMCs or T cells enriched from blood (not recorded which). The sequence was obtained from a woman aged 18-35 years who had recovered from COVID-19.

In DNA, the CDR3 is TGTGGCGGGACGGTTCTGATGAACACTGAAGCTTTCTTT. Protein product: CGGTVLMNTEAFF. The V gene is TRBV2, the J gene TRBJ1-1; D might be TRBD1 (5 bases). Per germline, CDR1 SNHLY and CDR2 FYNNEI. This CDR3 has 13 residues.